This TCR beta chain was identified in a study of blood T cell repertoires in COVID-19. As for the study in general: Collection of acute and convalescent COVID-19 samples took place in the United States, Italy and Spain. From T cells, B-cell-depleted T cells, or PBMCs came the material, which was cDNA or gDNA.

The authors' processing: Reference gene primer amplification in the assay estimated nucleated cell counts. Produced via immunoSEQ multiplex PCR; TCRdb's table is partial and in-frame only. That table furnishes V, J and clone size, whereas the DNA furnished D and trimming. The data contain more than 15,000 clones, just under 90% of them singletons. This CDR3 comprises 15 residues. Germline V lookup: CDR1 SGHRS, CDR2 YFSETQ. V was pared by 4 bases and J by 0 bases, with 11 bases between. The rearrangement joins TRBV5-1 to TRBJ1-5; a weak D match, TRBD1 (6 bases). The sample taken for sequencing was peripheral blood. The TCR originated in a human donor in a cohort sampled during active COVID-19. DNA for the CDR3: TGCGCCAGCAGCGAGGACAGCTATAGCAATCAGCCCCAGCATTTT. Its translation: CASSEDSYSNQPQHF.